This TCR beta chain was identified during a study of OX40 agonist ivuxolimab in advanced cancers. Study details: The eligibility criteria allowed prior anti-PD-1, anti-PD-L1 or anti-CTLA-4 therapy, and 30% to 40% had some.

Here immunoSEQ multiplex PCR was the method, and the copy in TCRdb shows in-frame clones only, minus some. The repertoire consists of 50,000 to 65,000 clones, with around 82% occurring once and the leading ten covering around 1%. J was trimmed by 5 bases and V by 0 bases; bases with no gene match: 7. The CDR3 totals 16 residues. From germline, CDR1 is LGHNA and CDR2 YSLEER. This rearrangement joins TRBV4-3 to TRBJ1-5; TRBD1 matches at 7 bases. The TCR sequence derives from an adult with an advanced solid tumor such as melanoma, head and neck, liver or kidney cancer. The sequenced sample was CD4+ or CD8+ T cells sorted from blood, obtained in a trial of the OX40 agonist ivuxolimab. The CDR3 is CASSQEHRGGHQPQHF. In DNA, the CDR3 is TGCGCCAGCAGCCAAGAGCACAGGGGAGGACATCAGCCCCAGCATTTT.